The 8 T cell receptor beta chains below all came from one sample that was sequenced in a study of graft-versus-host responses after intestinal transplantation. Antigens for these TCRs are unknown. Only in-frame clones appear in the TCRdb table, and some are missing; sequencing was by immunoSEQ multiplex PCR. The profile shows over 100,000 clones, 85% to 95% of them singletons. Sequences were derived from unstimulated CD8+ T cells sorted from spleen or lymph node cells, sampled before intestinal transplant. The source is a human donor who received an intestinal transplant.

The chain employs TRBV7-6 and TRBJ2-1; 9 nucleotides match TRBD2. The V segment lost 5 bases and the J segment 6 bases; nucleotides outside the gene matches: 5. This CDR3 region has 14 residues. The germline V gene encodes CDR1 SGHVS and CDR2 FNYEAQ. This CDR3 reads CASSLGLASNEQFF. DNA of the CDR3: TGTGCCAGCAGCCTGGGACTAGCAAGCAATGAGCAGTTCTTC.

The rearrangement uses TRBV7-9 and TRBJ1-6, with unresolved D. The CDR3 loop spans 16 amino acids. CDR1 and CDR2 (germline): SEHNR, FQNEAQ (reference sequence). Between the trimmed V and J ends, which lost 5 bases and 4 bases, there was a span of 15 bases. The CDR3 nucleotides are TGTGCCAGCAGCGGAGAGACCGCCCATTATAATTCACCCCTCCACTTT. Protein: CASSGETAHYNSPLHF.

The V gene is TRBV27, the J gene TRBJ2-3; TRBD2 agrees at 8 bases. CDR3 length equals 16 residues. CDR1 is MNHEY, CDR2 SMNVEV, per germline (reference sequence). The junction had 11 bases not matched to a gene; V was cut back by 7 bases and J by 2 bases. Written as DNA, the CDR3 is TGTGCCAGCACCCCTTATCGGGGGGGGCTCACAGATACGCAGTATTTT. Protein: CASTPYRGGLTDTQYF.

The chain combines TRBV14 with TRBJ2-5, with TRBD2 identical over 10 bases. This CDR3 is 17 amino acids long. V was clipped by 2 bases and J by 11 bases; unmatched bases: 17. Germline V gene data show CDR1 as SGHDN and CDR2 as FVKESK. CDR3 loop: CASSQSPGSSGSVEQYF. The DNA of the CDR3 is TGTGCCAGCAGCCAATCCCCCGGATCTAGCGGGAGTGTTGAGCAGTACTTC.

The chain recombines TRBV7-2 with TRBJ1-2; possible D gene TRBD1, 6 bases. CDR3 size: 15 residues. Germline V gene lookup returns CDR1 SGHTA and CDR2 FQGNSA. With 2 bases removed from V and 3 bases from J, the gap between germline ends came to 13 bases. Here the CDR3 DNA reads TGTGCCAGCAGCTTACAGGGGAATTTGGACTATGGCTACACCTTC. This encodes CASSLQGNLDYGYTF.

The chain combines TRBV4-2 with TRBJ2-5, with a tentative D call TRBD1 (5 bases). The CDR3 spans 15 residues. Looked up from germline, CDR1 is LGHNA and CDR2 is YNFKEQ. V was pared by 2 bases and J by 0 bases, with 10 bases between. CDR3 nucleotide sequence: TGTGCCAGCAGCCAACCCTCGGACAACCAAGAGACCCAGTACTTC. Translation gives CASSQPSDNQETQYF.

The rearrangement joins TRBV4-1 to TRBJ1-1, with D perhaps matching TRBD1 (5 bases). V dropped 3 bases and J dropped 1 base, with 9 bases sitting between them. The germline V gene encodes CDR1 MGHRA and CDR2 YSYEKL. The CDR3 sequence is 14 residues long. CDR3 DNA: TGCGCCAGCAGCCAGTATCAGGGGAACACTGAAGCTTTCTTT. Translation gives CASSQYQGNTEAFF.

V gene TRBV27 combines with J gene TRBJ2-7, with D uncertain. Germline V gene data show CDR1 as MNHEY and CDR2 as SMNVEV (reference sequence). Trimming left V 3 bases short and J 2 bases short, with 8 bases between. This CDR3 region has 13 residues. DNA of the CDR3: TGTGCCAGCAGTTTCGACACTACCTACGAGCAGTACTTC. It is translated as CASSFDTTYEQYF.